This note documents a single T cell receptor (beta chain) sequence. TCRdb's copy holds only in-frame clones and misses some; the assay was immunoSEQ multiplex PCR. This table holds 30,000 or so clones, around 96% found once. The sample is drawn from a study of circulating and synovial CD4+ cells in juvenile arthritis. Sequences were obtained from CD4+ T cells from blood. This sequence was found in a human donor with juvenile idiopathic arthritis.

In nucleotides, the CDR3 is TGTGCCAGTAGTATAGGTAACAGTCCCAATCAGCCCCAGCATTTT. Residues: CASSIGNSPNQPQHF. V usage is TRBV19 and J usage is TRBJ1-5; D is unresolved. This CDR3 has 15 residues. Germline CDR1 is LNHDA and CDR2 is SQIVND (reference sequence). Trimming left V 1 base short and J 3 bases short, with 10 bases between.